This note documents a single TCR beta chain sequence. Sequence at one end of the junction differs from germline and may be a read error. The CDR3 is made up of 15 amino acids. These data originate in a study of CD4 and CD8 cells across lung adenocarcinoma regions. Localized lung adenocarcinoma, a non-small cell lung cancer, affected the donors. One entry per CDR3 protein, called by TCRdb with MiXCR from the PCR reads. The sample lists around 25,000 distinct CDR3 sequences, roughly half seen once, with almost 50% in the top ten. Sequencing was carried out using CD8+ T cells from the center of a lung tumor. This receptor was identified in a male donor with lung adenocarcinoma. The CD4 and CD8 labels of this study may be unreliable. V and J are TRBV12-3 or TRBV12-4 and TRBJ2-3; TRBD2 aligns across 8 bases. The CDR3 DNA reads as TGTGGCCGCAGGTCCGGGACTAGAGACAAAGATACGCAGTATTTC. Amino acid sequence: CGRRSGTRDKDTQYF.